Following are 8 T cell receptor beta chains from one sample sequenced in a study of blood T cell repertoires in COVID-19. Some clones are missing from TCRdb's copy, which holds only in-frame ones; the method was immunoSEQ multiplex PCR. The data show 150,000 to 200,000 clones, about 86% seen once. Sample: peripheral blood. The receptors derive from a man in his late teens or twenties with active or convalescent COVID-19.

The CDR3 DNA reads as TGTGCCAGCTCACCGATGACAGGGCCCGCTTCTAATGAAAAACTGTTTTTT. The encoded protein is CASSPMTGPASNEKLFF. J is TRBJ1-4 and V is TRBV18; TRBD1 matches at 7 bases. CDR3 length: 17 residues. Germline V lookup: CDR1 KGHSH, CDR2 LQKENI. V was pared by 3 bases and J by 3 bases, with 10 bases of the junction left unmatched.

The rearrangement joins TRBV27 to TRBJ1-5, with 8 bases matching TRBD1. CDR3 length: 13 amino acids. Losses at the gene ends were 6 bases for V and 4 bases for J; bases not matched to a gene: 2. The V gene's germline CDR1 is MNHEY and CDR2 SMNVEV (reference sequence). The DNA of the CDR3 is TGTGCCAGCAGAACAGGGGGGAATCAGCCCCAGCATTTT. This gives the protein CASRTGGNQPQHF.

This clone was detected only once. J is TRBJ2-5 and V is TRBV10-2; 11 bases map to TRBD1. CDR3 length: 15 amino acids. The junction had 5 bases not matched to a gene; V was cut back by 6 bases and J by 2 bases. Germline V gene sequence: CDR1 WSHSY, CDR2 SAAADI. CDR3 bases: TGCGCCAGCAGGGTCCGGGACAGGGGGCAAGAGACCCAGTACTTC. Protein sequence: CASRVRDRGQETQYF.

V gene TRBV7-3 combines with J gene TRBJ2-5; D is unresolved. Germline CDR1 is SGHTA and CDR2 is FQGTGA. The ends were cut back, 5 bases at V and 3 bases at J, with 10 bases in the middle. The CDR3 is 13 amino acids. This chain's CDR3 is CASSNTNEETQYF. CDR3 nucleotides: TGTGCCAGCAGCAACACAAACGAAGAGACCCAGTACTTC.

For the CDR3, the DNA is TGTGCCAGCAGCACGGGATCCCCGGGAACCGGGGAGCTGTTTTTT. Translating gives CASSTGSPGTGELFF. This chain links TRBV6-6 with TRBJ2-2; weak D call: TRBD2 (5 bases). From germline, CDR1 is MNHNY and CDR2 SVGAGI (reference sequence). The V and J ends lost 6 bases and 5 bases respectively, with 16 bases between them. This CDR3 has 15 residues.

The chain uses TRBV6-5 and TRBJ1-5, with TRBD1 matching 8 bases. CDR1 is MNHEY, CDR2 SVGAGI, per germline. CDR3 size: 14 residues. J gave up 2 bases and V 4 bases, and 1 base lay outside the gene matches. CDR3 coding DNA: TGTGCCAGCAGTTCGGACAGGGGCAATCAGCCCCAGCATTTT. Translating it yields CASSSDRGNQPQHF.

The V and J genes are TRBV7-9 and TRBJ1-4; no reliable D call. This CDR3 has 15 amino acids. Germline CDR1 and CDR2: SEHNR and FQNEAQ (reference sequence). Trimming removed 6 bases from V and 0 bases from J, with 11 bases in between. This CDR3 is CASSHYGATNEKLFF. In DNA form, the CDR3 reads TGTGCCAGCAGTCACTACGGTGCAACTAATGAAAAACTGTTTTTT.

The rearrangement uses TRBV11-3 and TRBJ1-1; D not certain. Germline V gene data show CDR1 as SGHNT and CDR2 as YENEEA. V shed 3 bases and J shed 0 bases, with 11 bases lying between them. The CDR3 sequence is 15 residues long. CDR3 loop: CASSFSRIMNTEAFF. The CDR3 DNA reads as TGTGCCAGCAGCTTCTCGAGAATCATGAACACTGAAGCTTTCTTT.